These T cell receptor beta chains were read from a single sample in a study of cytomegalovirus exposure and HLA in healthy donors. Generated by immunoSEQ multiplex PCR, the TCRdb table keeps only in-frame clones and is missing some. The sample records around 120,000 clones, 80% being singletons. What was sequenced was PBMCs. The source of these receptors is a female donor in good health and CMV-seropositive. Both conserved end residues are part of each CDR3. Fields, in order: V gene, clone size, J gene, D gene, CDR3 DNA, CDR3 protein. D genes are given only for firm matches. Part of the rows lack a size; the others show once, few, many or a class for expanded clones.

v_call: TRBV6-5; clone_size: NA; j_call: TRBJ2-3; d_call: NA; cdr3_nt: TGTGCCAGCAGTTACTCAGAGCTGGGGGGAGATACGCAGTATTTT; cdr3_aa: CASSYSELGGDTQYF
v_call: TRBV5-4; clone_size: NA; j_call: TRBJ2-3; d_call: TRBD2; cdr3_nt: TGTGCCAGCAGCATGGGCCAGGGACTAGCGGGGGGAATCACAGATACGCAGTATTTT; cdr3_aa: CASSMGQGLAGGITDTQYF
v_call: TRBV6-5; clone_size: NA; j_call: TRBJ2-5; d_call: NA; cdr3_nt: TGTGCCAGCAGTGAGACCTACGCAGAGGCCCAGTACTTC; cdr3_aa: CASSETYAEAQYF
v_call: TRBV28; clone_size: once; j_call: TRBJ2-2; d_call: TRBD2; cdr3_nt: TGTGCCAGCAGTTTAGGGGGACTAGCGAACACCGGGGAGCTGTTTTTT; cdr3_aa: CASSLGGLANTGELFF
v_call: TRBV10-3; clone_size: NA; j_call: TRBJ1-2; d_call: NA; cdr3_nt: TGTGCCATCAGTGACTCGGTTGTGCAGGCAACTGGTGGCTACACCTTC; cdr3_aa: CAISDSVVQATGGYTF
v_call: TRBV6-5; clone_size: NA; j_call: TRBJ2-7; d_call: TRBD2; cdr3_nt: TGTGCCAGCAGTTACTCAAAATATCGGGGGGGAGACGAGCAGTACTTC; cdr3_aa: CASSYSKYRGGDEQYF
v_call: TRBV16; clone_size: once; j_call: TRBJ2-1; d_call: NA; cdr3_nt: TGTGCCAGCAGCCAATCATACGGGGGCTACAATGAGCAGTTCTTC; cdr3_aa: CASSQSYGGYNEQFF
v_call: TRBV7-3; clone_size: NA; j_call: TRBJ2-1; d_call: NA; cdr3_nt: TGTGCCAGCAAGCAGGGGCCCGGGGAGCCCGGGGAGTTCTTC; cdr3_aa: CASKQGPGEPGEFF
v_call: TRBV5-4; clone_size: NA; j_call: TRBJ1-1; d_call: NA; cdr3_nt: TGTGCCAGCAGCGCGGGAGGTAGGACCGACTTCGGTGGCGCTTTCTTT; cdr3_aa: CASSAGGRTDFGGAFF
v_call: TRBV5-8; clone_size: NA; j_call: TRBJ1-2; d_call: NA; cdr3_nt: TGTGCCAGCGGACCCGGGGATAGCTATGGCTACACCTTC; cdr3_aa: CASGPGDSYGYTF
v_call: TRBV13; clone_size: NA; j_call: TRBJ1-4; d_call: NA; cdr3_nt: TGTGCCAGCAGCGCCAGGCGGGGGCCAGCGGGAAATGAAAAACTGTTTTTT; cdr3_aa: CASSARRGPAGNEKLFF
v_call: TRBV9; clone_size: NA; j_call: TRBJ2-1; d_call: NA; cdr3_nt: TGTGCCAGCAGCGTCCCGGGACTCAATGAGCAGTTCTTC; cdr3_aa: CASSVPGLNEQFF
v_call: TRBV10-3; clone_size: NA; j_call: TRBJ1-1; d_call: NA; cdr3_nt: TGTGCCACCGTCCTTCAACAGGGTTCTGAAGCTTTCTTT; cdr3_aa: CATVLQQGSEAFF
v_call: TRBV19; clone_size: once; j_call: TRBJ1-1; d_call: NA; cdr3_nt: TGTGCCAGTAGTATAGGGATCGGCGGGAACACTGAAGCTTTCTTT; cdr3_aa: CASSIGIGGNTEAFF
v_call: TRBV29-1; clone_size: NA; j_call: TRBJ2-3; d_call: NA; cdr3_nt: TGCAGCGTTGTGGCAGTCACAGATACGCAGTATTTT; cdr3_aa: CSVVAVTDTQYF
v_call: TRBV5-1; clone_size: NA; j_call: TRBJ1-1; d_call: TRBD1; cdr3_nt: TGCGCCAGCAGCACTCAGACAGGGGGCGTTGGGGACACTGAAGCTTTCTTT; cdr3_aa: CASSTQTGGVGDTEAFF
v_call: TRBV2; clone_size: NA; j_call: TRBJ1-2; d_call: NA; cdr3_nt: TGTGCCAGCAGTGCCCAGGGGCCAGCAGCTAACTATGGCTACACCTTC; cdr3_aa: CASSAQGPAANYGYTF
v_call: TRBV5-6; clone_size: NA; j_call: TRBJ1-2; d_call: NA; cdr3_nt: TGTGCCAGCAGCTTGAGGGGAAGTGGCTATGGCTACACCTTC; cdr3_aa: CASSLRGSGYGYTF
v_call: TRBV7-2; clone_size: NA; j_call: TRBJ1-2; d_call: TRBD1; cdr3_nt: TGTGCCAGCAGTCCGGGACAGTACTTTTCCTATGGCTACACCTTC; cdr3_aa: CASSPGQYFSYGYTF
v_call: TRBV4-1; clone_size: NA; j_call: TRBJ1-5; d_call: NA; cdr3_nt: TGCGCCAGCAGCCGTGAACAGGTGGCAGGCAATCAGCCCCAGCATTTT; cdr3_aa: CASSREQVAGNQPQHF
v_call: TRBV27; clone_size: NA; j_call: TRBJ2-7; d_call: NA; cdr3_nt: TGTGCCAGCACCCGTCTAGGCGAGCAGTACTTC; cdr3_aa: CASTRLGEQYF
v_call: TRBV9; clone_size: once; j_call: TRBJ2-1; d_call: NA; cdr3_nt: TGTGCCAGCAGCGTATTTTCTTCCAGAGAGCAGTTCTTC; cdr3_aa: CASSVFSSREQFF
v_call: TRBV27; clone_size: NA; j_call: TRBJ2-5; d_call: NA; cdr3_nt: TGTGCCAGCGCCCAAACCGGGACACTCCGGCAAGAGACCCAGTACTTC; cdr3_aa: CASAQTGTLRQETQYF
v_call: TRBV15; clone_size: NA; j_call: TRBJ2-2; d_call: TRBD2; cdr3_nt: TGTGCCACCAGCAGACCCCGGGGGGGGGAGCTGCTTTTT; cdr3_aa: CATSRPRGGELLF
v_call: TRBV7-9; clone_size: NA; j_call: TRBJ1-1; d_call: NA; cdr3_nt: TGTGCCAGCAGCTTATTGGGGGCGCGGTCCTGGGCGAACACTGAAGCTTTCTTT; cdr3_aa: CASSLLGARSWANTEAFF
v_call: TRBV7-9; clone_size: NA; j_call: TRBJ1-1; d_call: TRBD1; cdr3_nt: TGTGCCAGCAGACCCAAGACAGGGGAGAACACTGAAGCTTTCTTT; cdr3_aa: CASRPKTGENTEAFF
v_call: TRBV10-1; clone_size: NA; j_call: TRBJ2-7; d_call: NA; cdr3_nt: TGCGCCAGCAGTGGCGGCTACGAGCAGTACTTC; cdr3_aa: CASSGGYEQYF
v_call: TRBV5-1; clone_size: NA; j_call: TRBJ1-1; d_call: TRBD1; cdr3_nt: TGCGCCAGCAGCGCCCGACAGGGTGAGAACACTGAAGCTTTCTTT; cdr3_aa: CASSARQGENTEAFF
v_call: TRBV5-6; clone_size: NA; j_call: TRBJ2-1; d_call: TRBD1; cdr3_nt: TGTGCCAGCAGCTTGATAGGACAGGGGGAATACAATGAGCAGTTCTTC; cdr3_aa: CASSLIGQGEYNEQFF
v_call: TRBV7-2; clone_size: NA; j_call: TRBJ2-4; d_call: NA; cdr3_nt: TGTGCCAGCAGCGCGGACAGTCGATTCTTTCAGTACTTC; cdr3_aa: CASSADSRFFQYF
v_call: TRBV9; clone_size: NA; j_call: TRBJ2-3; d_call: NA; cdr3_nt: TGTGCCAGCAGCCCAGATGCGGGCTACACGCAGTATTTT; cdr3_aa: CASSPDAGYTQYF